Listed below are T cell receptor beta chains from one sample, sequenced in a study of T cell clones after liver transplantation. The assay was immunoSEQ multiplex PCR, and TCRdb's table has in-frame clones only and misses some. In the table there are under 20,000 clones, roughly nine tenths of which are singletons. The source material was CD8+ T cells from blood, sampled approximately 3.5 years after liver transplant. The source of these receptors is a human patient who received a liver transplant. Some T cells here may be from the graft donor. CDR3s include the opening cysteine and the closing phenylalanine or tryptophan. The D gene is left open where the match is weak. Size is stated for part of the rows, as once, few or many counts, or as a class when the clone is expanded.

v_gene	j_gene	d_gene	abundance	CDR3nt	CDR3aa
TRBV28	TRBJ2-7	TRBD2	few	TGTGCCAGCAGTCTATATCCCGGACTAGCGGAAACCTACGAGCAGTACTTC	CASSLYPGLAETYEQYF
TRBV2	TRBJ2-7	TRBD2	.	TGTGCCAGCAGTGCACAGAGTAGCGGGAGATTGGCAAACGAGCAGTACTTC	CASSAQSSGRLANEQYF
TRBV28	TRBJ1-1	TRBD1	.	TGTGCCAGCAAGGAGGACAGGCCTGAAGCTTTCTTT	CASKEDRPEAFF
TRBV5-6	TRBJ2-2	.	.	TGTGCCAGCAGCCTACAGGGAACCGGGGAGCTGTTTTTT	CASSLQGTGELFF
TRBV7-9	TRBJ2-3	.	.	TGTGCCAGCAGCTTAGCGGGGGCCACAGATACGCAGTATTTT	CASSLAGATDTQYF
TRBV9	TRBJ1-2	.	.	TGTGCCAGCAGCGTAGGGAGTGTCCCAGGCACCTTC	CASSVGSVPGTF
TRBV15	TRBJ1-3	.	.	TGTGCCACCGGGGGGGAGAGCTCTGGAAACACCATATATTTT	CATGGESSGNTIYF
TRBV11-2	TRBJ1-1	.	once	TGTGCCAGCAGCTTAGGGAGGAGCTCGATTGAAGCTTTCTTT	CASSLGRSSIEAFF
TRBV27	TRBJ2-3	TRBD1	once	TGTGCCAGCAGTTCCCCCGGGACAGAGACAGATACGCAGTATTTT	CASSSPGTETDTQYF
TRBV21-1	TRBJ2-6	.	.	TGTGCCAGCAGCAAAGGCTTTGCAGGGACCGGGGCCAACGTCCTGACTTTC	CASSKGFAGTGANVLTF
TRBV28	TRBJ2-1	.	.	TGTGCCAGCAGCAACCCTAAGGGATACAATGAGCAGTTCTTC	CASSNPKGYNEQFF
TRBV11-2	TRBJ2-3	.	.	TGTGCCAGCACCAAAGGGGGGCTTACGCAGTATTTT	CASTKGGLTQYF
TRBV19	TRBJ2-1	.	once	TGTGCCAGTAGTATAGTGTTAATCCAGAGCTCCTACAATGAGCAGTTCTTC	CASSIVLIQSSYNEQFF
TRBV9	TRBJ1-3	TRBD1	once	TGTGCCAGCAGCGCGACAGGGGCTTTGCCTTTAAACACCATATATTTT	CASSATGALPLNTIYF
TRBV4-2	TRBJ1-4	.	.	TGTGCCAGCAGCCAAGAGTATTATGGAACTGGCAGGGAGGAAAAACTGTTTTTT	CASSQEYYGTGREEKLFF
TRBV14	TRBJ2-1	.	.	TGTGCCAGCAGCCTCTCGCCCTTCGATGAGCAGTTCTTC	CASSLSPFDEQFF
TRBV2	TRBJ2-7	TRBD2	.	TGTGCCAGCAGTGAAGGAGTAGCGGGTACCTACGAGCAGTACTTC	CASSEGVAGTYEQYF
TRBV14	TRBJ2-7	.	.	TGTGCCAGCAGCCCTCAAACCGCGGCCCTCTACGAGCAGTACTTC	CASSPQTAALYEQYF
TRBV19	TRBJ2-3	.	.	TGTGCCAGTAGTACGCGGACTACCCCTTACCCCACAGATACGCAGTATTTT	CASSTRTTPYPTDTQYF
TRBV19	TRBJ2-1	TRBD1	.	TGTGCCAGTAGTATCCAGGGGGCCCTCAATGAGCAGTTCTTC	CASSIQGALNEQFF
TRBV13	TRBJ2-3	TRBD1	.	TGTGCCAGCAGCTTAATGACAGGGGATCGATCAGATACGCAGTATTTT	CASSLMTGDRSDTQYF
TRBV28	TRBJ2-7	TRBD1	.	TGTGCCAGCAGTTACAGGGGTGACGAGCAGTACTTC	CASSYRGDEQYF
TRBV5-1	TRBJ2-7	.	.	TGCGCCAGCAGCTTGGCGGTAGCTTGGGAGCAGTACTTC	CASSLAVAWEQYF
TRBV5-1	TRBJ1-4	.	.	TGCGCCAGCAGCCCCCGCCGACCAAATGAAAAACTGTTTTTT	CASSPRRPNEKLFF
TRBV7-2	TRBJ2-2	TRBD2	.	TGTGCCACCGGACTAGCGGGTAACACCGGGGAGCTGTTTTTT	CATGLAGNTGELFF
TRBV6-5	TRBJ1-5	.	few	TGTGCCAGCAGTCCGGACGGGACTTATCAGCCCCAGCATTTT	CASSPDGTYQPQHF
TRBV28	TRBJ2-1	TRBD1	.	TGTGCCAGCAATACCCACAGGGGGCGGGACAATGAGCAGTTCTTC	CASNTHRGRDNEQFF
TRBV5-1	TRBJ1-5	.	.	TGCGCCAGCAGCCTCGGGTGGGATCAGCCCCAGCATTTT	CASSLGWDQPQHF
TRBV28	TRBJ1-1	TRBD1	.	TGTGCCAGCAGTACCCGGACAGGGGGGGAAACTGAAGCTTTCTTT	CASSTRTGGETEAFF
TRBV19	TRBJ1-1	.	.	TGTGCCAGTAGTATCAAGGGAAACACTGAAGCTTTCTTT	CASSIKGNTEAFF
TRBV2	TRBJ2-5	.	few	TGTGCCAGCTCCGAACCTCAAGAGACCCAGTACTTC	CASSEPQETQYF
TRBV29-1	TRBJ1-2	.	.	TGCAGCGTTGACGAAGGCCTGACAGGTTTACTGGGTGGCTACACCTTC	CSVDEGLTGLLGGYTF
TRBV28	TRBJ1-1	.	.	TGTGCGACCCTACCGGGCAGGGCACACACTGAAGCTTTCTTT	CATLPGRAHTEAFF
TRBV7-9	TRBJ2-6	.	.	TGTGCCAGCAAGGGCCGCGTTGCTGGGGCCAACGTCCTGACTTTC	CASKGRVAGANVLTF
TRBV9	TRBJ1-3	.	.	TGTGCCAGCAGGGGGGGACAAGACCGAAACACCATATATTTT	CASRGGQDRNTIYF
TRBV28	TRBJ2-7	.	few	TGTGCCAGCAGTTGGCCCGGGACATTGTACGAGCAGTACTTC	CASSWPGTLYEQYF
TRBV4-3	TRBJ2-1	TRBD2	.	TGCGCCAGCAGCCAAGACACCAGACTAGCGGGAGGGATAGATGAGCAGTTCTTC	CASSQDTRLAGGIDEQFF
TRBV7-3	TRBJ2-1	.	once	TGTGCCAGCAGCTTAGTCGGAGGGCACGCCGATGAGCAGTTCTTC	CASSLVGGHADEQFF
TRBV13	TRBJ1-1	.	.	TGTGCCAGCAGCTTAGGCCGCCAGGGAAACACTGAAGCTTTCTTT	CASSLGRQGNTEAFF
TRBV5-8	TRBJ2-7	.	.	TGTGCCAGCAGCTTCAGGGAGAGCTCCTACGAGCAGTACTTC	CASSFRESSYEQYF